These T cell receptor beta chains were read from a single sample in a study of regulatory T cells in long-lasting Graves disease. MiXCR, run by TCRdb on the multiplex PCR reads, gives a single entry per CDR3 protein. The sample contains roughly 250,000 distinct CDR3 sequences, about 20% of which appear only once. These same records also appear under a second study, on T cells in Graves' hyperthyroidism and ophthalmopathy.

Sequences were derived from peripheral blood mononuclear cells (PBMCs), sampled at new diagnosis, from a patient treated with antithyroid drugs. These TCRs come from a woman aged 30 to 39 with Graves disease. The CDR3 runs from the conserved cysteine through the conserved F or W. A D gene is named only where the DNA matches it firmly. Clone size, where shown, is once, few, many, or a class for clones that have expanded.

j_call cdr3_length clone_size d_call v_call cdr3_aa cdr3_nt
TRBJ2-5 15 many NA TRBV5-1 CASSLGLARQETQYF TGCGCCAGCAGCTTGGGATTAGCGCGGCAAGAGACCCAGTACTTC
TRBJ2-5 13 many NA TRBV5-1 CASSLVARETQYF TGCGCCAGCAGCTTGGTGGCCCGGGAGACCCAGTACTTC
TRBJ2-5 13 NA NA TRBV7-9 CAASGTTRGDQYF TGTGCCGCCTCAGGGACCACCCGTGGAGACCAGTACTTC
TRBJ1-5 14 many NA TRBV6-2/TRBV6-3 CASSSNGHNQPQHF TGTGCCTCCAGCAGTAACGGCCATAATCAGCCCCAGCATTTT
TRBJ1-1 13 many NA TRBV20-1 CSAKVGANTEAFF TGCAGTGCTAAAGTAGGCGCGAACACTGAAGCTTTCTTT
TRBJ1-1 14 many NA TRBV15 CATSRDFANTEAFF TGTGCCACCAGCAGAGATTTTGCGAACACTGAAGCTTTCTTT
TRBJ1-2 11 few NA TRBV29-1 CSVVSGYGYTF TGCAGCGTTGTCTCTGGCTATGGCTACACCTTC
TRBJ1-2 14 many NA TRBV5-1 CASSLAEGGRGYTF TGCGCCAGCAGCTTGGCGGAGGGAGGACGCGGCTACACCTTC
TRBJ1-5 16 many TRBD1 TRBV27 CASSFGGGESNQPQHF TGTGCCAGCAGTTTCGGAGGGGGCGAGAGCAATCAGCCCCAGCATTTT
TRBJ2-5 12 many NA TRBV9 CASRGNQETQYF TGTGCCAGCAGGGGTAACCAAGAGACCCAGTACTTC
TRBJ1-1 14 NA NA TRBV29-1 CSVQGSGRDTEAFF TGCAGCGTTCAGGGTAGCGGGCGGGACACTGAAGCTTTCTTT
TRBJ2-5 15 few NA TRBV5-1 CASSLGARGRETQYF TGCGCCAGCAGCTTGGGGGCGCGAGGCCGAGAGACCCAGTACTTC
TRBJ2-3 16 many TRBD2 TRBV20-1 CSVASGGATSTDTQYF TGCAGTGTAGCCAGCGGGGGTGCCACTAGCACAGATACGCAGTATTTT
TRBJ2-1 15 once NA TRBV7-8 CASSLAGRAYNEQFF TGTGCCAGCAGCTTAGCAGGCAGGGCCTACAATGAGCAGTTCTTC
TRBJ1-3 16 NA NA TRBV5-5 CASRPPREFSGNTIYF TGTGCCAGCAGACCACCGAGGGAGTTCTCTGGAAACACCATATATTTT
TRBJ1-2 14 NA NA TRBV7-9 CASSLAGGRESYTF TGTGCCAGCAGCTTAGCGGGGGGCCGGGAGAGCTACACCTTC
TRBJ2-2 12 many NA TRBV18 CASSPITGELFF TGTGCCAGCTCACCAATCACCGGGGAGCTGTTTTTT
TRBJ2-1 14 many NA TRBV11-3 CASSLDRTDNEQFF TGTGCCAGCAGCTTAGATCGGACAGACAATGAGCAGTTCTTC
TRBJ1-1 14 few NA TRBV19 CASIVQGTRTEAFF TGTGCCAGTATTGTTCAGGGTACGAGAACTGAAGCTTTCTTT
TRBJ1-5 14 many TRBD1 TRBV7-2 CASSIPQGAQPQHF TGTGCCAGCAGCATACCACAGGGGGCTCAGCCCCAGCATTTT
TRBJ2-7 14 many TRBD1 TRBV6-5 CASSSLGQAYEQYF TGTGCCAGCAGTTCTCTAGGACAGGCCTACGAGCAGTACTTC
TRBJ1-1 15 many NA TRBV5-4 CASSPWTVTNTEAFF TGTGCCAGCAGCCCCTGGACAGTAACCAACACTGAAGCTTTCTTT
TRBJ2-7 18 NA TRBD2 TRBV25-1 CASSELVPSGASSYEQYF TGTGCCAGCAGTGAATTAGTGCCTAGCGGGGCTAGCTCCTACGAGCAGTACTTC
TRBJ1-1 12 many NA TRBV29-1 CSGRVSGTEAFF TGCAGCGGCAGGGTATCGGGCACTGAAGCTTTCTTT
TRBJ2-7 13 few NA TRBV9 CASSVGHSYEQYF TGTGCCAGCAGCGTCGGGCATTCCTACGAGCAGTACTTC
TRBJ2-3 15 many NA TRBV5-5 CASSPGNLNTDTQYF TGTGCCAGCAGCCCAGGAAATCTAAACACAGATACGCAGTATTTT
TRBJ1-2 15 NA NA TRBV6-2/TRBV6-3 CASSEEEYFRYGYTF TGTGCCAGCAGTGAAGAAGAGTATTTTAGGTATGGCTACACCTTC
TRBJ2-1 19 many TRBD2 TRBV5-1 CASSLLPTSGGRSYNEQFF TGCGCCAGCAGCTTGCTCCCGACTAGCGGGGGTAGGTCCTACAATGAGCAGTTCTTC
TRBJ2-3 14 many NA TRBV6-2/TRBV6-3 CASGLTGETDTQYF TGTGCCAGCGGTCTTACGGGTGAGACAGATACGCAGTATTTT
TRBJ1-4 14 many TRBD1 TRBV20-1 CSARATGWREKLFF TGCAGTGCTAGGGCGACAGGGTGGCGTGAAAAACTGTTTTTT
TRBJ2-7 14 once TRBD1 TRBV7-9 CASSLGQEFYEQYF TGTGCCAGCAGCTTGGGACAGGAATTTTACGAGCAGTACTTC
TRBJ1-5 15 few NA TRBV20-1 CSAKLSAEGNQPQHF TGCAGTGCTAAGCTTTCGGCTGAGGGCAATCAGCCCCAGCATTTT
TRBJ1-6 15 many NA TRBV27 CASSREYTYNSPLHF TGTGCCAGCAGTCGGGAATACACCTATAATTCACCCCTCCACTTT
TRBJ2-7 14 many TRBD2 TRBV11-2 CASSLGGVDYEQYF TGTGCCAGCAGCTTGGGGGGGGTCGACTACGAGCAGTACTTC
TRBJ2-5 14 NA TRBD2 TRBV19 CASSIVGREETQYF TGTGCCAGTAGTATAGTCGGGAGGGAAGAGACCCAGTACTTC
TRBJ2-1 19 many TRBD2 TRBV7-2 CASSLRPAGGPTQNNEQFF TGTGCCAGCAGCTTACGACCAGCGGGGGGCCCCACCCAAAACAATGAGCAGTTCTTC
TRBJ1-1 10 many NA TRBV6-1 CASDPTEAFF TGTGCCAGCGACCCCACTGAAGCTTTCTTT